A single sample is the source of the 30 T cell receptor beta chains below, sequenced in a study of T cells after yellow fever vaccination. In TCRdb, the 5' RACE reads were re-called with MiXCR into one record per CDR3 protein. This table holds some 670,000 distinct CDR3 sequences, approximately 13% found once. The sample here was PBMCs, taken on the day of the yellow fever booster vaccination. The origin of the receptors is a man between 25 and 39 years old who received the YFV17D yellow fever vaccine.

The rearrangement uses TRBV6-5 and TRBJ2-2; D is ambiguous. This CDR3 is built from 17 residues. V was clipped by 0 bases and J by 4 bases, with 15 bases between them. CDR1 MNHEY and CDR2 SVGAGI come from the germline V gene. CDR3: CASSYSNLGSGTGELFF. Here the CDR3 DNA reads TGTGCCAGCAGTTACTCGAATCTGGGCTCGGGCACCGGGGAGCTGTTTTTT.

The rearrangement uses TRBV4-3 and TRBJ2-4; TRBD2 matches 7 bases. This CDR3 has 15 amino acids. The V gene end was trimmed by 0 bases and the J gene end by 2 bases; junction bases not matched to a gene: 1. Germline V CDR1 and CDR2: LGHNA, YSLEER. CDR3 nucleotide sequence: TGCGCCAGCAGCCAAGAAGGGACTACCAAAAACATTCAGTACTTC. Protein product: CASSQEGTTKNIQYF.

This clonotype occurred a few times. V gene TRBV12-3 or TRBV12-4 combines with J gene TRBJ1-3; D is unresolved. The V gene lost 3 bases and the J gene lost 8 bases, with 5 bases spanning the gap. The CDR3 has 11 amino acids. CDR3 coding DNA: TGTGCCAGCAGTTTCGGGGACACCATATATTTT. Translating gives CASSFGDTIYF.

This clonotype has more than one count but fewer than ten. A read error is possible here, since a much larger clone lies one base away. The chain has TRBV3-1 and TRBJ2-2; 7 positions agree with TRBD1. Germline V gene lookup returns CDR1 LGHDT and CDR2 YNNKEL (reference sequence). This CDR3 comprises 15 residues. V dropped 7 bases and J dropped 3; count of bases not matched to a gene: 8. The CDR3 DNA reads as TGTGCCAGCACCCAGAGACAGGGATACACCGGGGAGCTGTTTTTT. This encodes CASTQRQGYTGELFF.

The gene calls are TRBV18 and TRBJ2-2, with a tentative D call TRBD2 (6 bases). Germline V gene sequence: CDR1 KGHSH, CDR2 LQKENI. Trimming took off 4 bases at V and 3 bases at J, with 15 bases between the two ends. The CDR3 covers 16 residues. The CDR3: CASSRTLGGYTGELFF. CDR3 in DNA: TGTGCCAGCTCACGAACTCTCGGGGGTTACACCGGGGAGCTGTTTTTT.

This clonotype has only a few counts. This chain connects TRBV5-5 to TRBJ2-7, with no clear D. The CDR3 sequence is 14 residues long. V was cut by 0 bases and J by 1 base, with 8 bases left in between. CDR1 and CDR2 from the germline V gene are SGHKS and YYEKEE (reference sequence). DNA of the CDR3: TGTGCCAGCAGCTTGGTCGGACCATCCTACGAGCAGTACTTC. Protein: CASSLVGPSYEQYF. The complete variable domain, with remaining parts taken from reference TRBV5-5 and TRBJ2-7, reads DAGVTQSPTHLIKTRGQQVTLRCSPISGHKSVSWYQQVLGQGPQFIFQYYEKEERGRGNFPDRFSARQFPNYSSELNVNALLLGDSALYLCASSLVGPSYEQYFGPGTRLTVT.

The chain's CDR3 is CASSFGTGELSGYTF. CDR3 in DNA: TGTGCCAGCAGCTTTGGGACAGGGGAATTGAGCGGCTACACCTTC. V and J are TRBV7-9 and TRBJ1-2; 10 bases match TRBD1. Germline CDR1 reads SEHNR; CDR2 reads FQNEAQ (reference sequence). The CDR3 sequence is 15 residues long. V gave up 3 bases and J gave up 8 bases; unmatched junction bases: 9.

This clonotype was seen a handful of times. This chain links TRBV3-1 with TRBJ2-1; 9 nucleotides match TRBD2. The length of the CDR3 is 16 residues. Germline lookup yields CDR1 LGHDT and CDR2 YNNKEL (reference sequence). The junction had 10 bases not matched to a gene; V was cut back by 0 bases and J by 10 bases. The CDR3 region is CASSQEEIAGAGEQFF. CDR3 sequence (DNA): TGTGCCAGCAGCCAAGAGGAGATAGCGGGGGCGGGGGAGCAGTTCTTC.

This clonotype was recorded only once. J is TRBJ2-7 and V is TRBV7-7, with 10 bases fitting TRBD2. Germline V gives CDR1 SSHAT, CDR2 FNYEAQ (reference sequence). This CDR3 has 20 amino acids. This CDR3 is CASRLAGVCRRPLDTYEQYF. The CDR3 coding sequence is TGTGCTAGCCGGCTAGCGGGAGTGTGCCGGAGACCTTTAGACACCTACGAGCAGTACTTC.

V usage is TRBV5-1 and J usage is TRBJ2-5; TRBD1 is a possible D gene (6 bases). Germline loops: CDR1 SGHRS, CDR2 YFSETQ. The germline V and J ends were trimmed by 4 bases and 4 bases, with 17 bases remaining between them. This CDR3 has 15 residues. This CDR3 is CASSRKPDRLETQYF. CDR3 nucleotide sequence: TGCGCCAGCAGCCGGAAACCCGACAGGCTAGAGACCCAGTACTTC.

The chain is built from TRBV4-3 and TRBJ1-2; D not certain. Trimming left V 1 base short and J 2 bases short, with 8 bases between. Per the germline V gene, CDR1 is LGHNA and CDR2 is YSLEER. This CDR3 is built from 14 residues. Written as DNA, the CDR3 is TGCGCCAGCAGCCAAGGCCCGGAGAACTATGGCTACACCTTC. Its translation: CASSQGPENYGYTF.

This chain uses TRBV29-1 with TRBJ2-7; D uncertain. The length of the CDR3 is 12 residues. Trimming cost V 4 bases and J 2 bases, with 9 bases left between them. Germline V gives CDR1 SQVTM, CDR2 ANQGSEA. The CDR3 DNA sequence: TGCAGCGTTGGCCCCAGTCCCTACGAGCAGTACTTC. Residues: CSVGPSPYEQYF.

The chain recombines TRBV7-6 with TRBJ2-7; 9 bases are shared with TRBD2. Germline CDR1 and CDR2: SGHVS and FNYEAQ. This CDR3 comprises 15 residues. J lost 5 bases, V lost 5 bases, and 10 bases had no gene match. The CDR3 region has the DNA TGTGCCAGCAGCGCAGTTAGCGGGAGTTCCAACGAGCAGTACTTC. Its translation: CASSAVSGSSNEQYF.

CDR3 amino acids: CASSPKSGFLVDDEQFF. The DNA for the CDR3 is TGTGCCAGCAGCCCTAAGTCGGGCTTTCTCGTGGATGATGAGCAGTTCTTC. The rearrangement uses TRBV6-2 or TRBV6-3 and TRBJ2-1, with D hard to call. V shed 6 bases and J shed 8 bases, with 26 bases lying between them. The CDR3 consists of 17 residues. Germline V CDR1 and CDR2: MNHEY, SVGEGT.

This clonotype was picked up a small number of times. CDR3 residues: CASRFLAAGVGSPLHF. The CDR3 DNA sequence: TGTGCCAGCAGATTCCTCGCGGCGGGGGTGGGTTCACCCCTCCACTTT. The chain combines TRBV7-2 with TRBJ1-6; TRBD1 is a possible D gene (5 bases). The V end lost 6 bases, the J end lost 9 bases, and 21 bases lay between the germline ends. This CDR3 region has 16 residues. Looked up from germline, CDR1 is SGHTA and CDR2 is FQGNSA. The full variable domain, in which reference TRBV7-2 and TRBJ1-6 provide the parts outside the CDR3, is GAGVSQSPSNKVTEKGKDVELRCDPISGHTALYWYRQSLGQGLEFLIYFQGNSAPDKSGLPSDRFSAERTGGSVSTLTIQRTQQEDSAVYLCASRFLAAGVGSPLHFGNGTRLTVT.

The chain uses TRBV24-1 and TRBJ2-5, with 8 bases identical to TRBD2. Germline CDR1 reads KGHDR; CDR2 reads SFDVKD. With 5 bases clipped from V and 5 bases from J, the junction kept 9 bases outside the gene matches. There are 15 residues in the CDR3. The DNA for the CDR3 is TGTGCCACCAGTGGTGGCCGGGAGGGATTGGAGACCCAGTACTTC. Protein product: CATSGGREGLETQYF.

V is TRBV2 and J is TRBJ2-5, with D unclear. The length of the CDR3 is 14 residues. The V end was cut by 2 bases, the J end by 0 bases, with 7 bases between. Looked up from germline, CDR1 is SNHLY and CDR2 is FYNNEI. CDR3 coding DNA: TGTGCCAGCAGTGAAAGGGCATACCAAGAGACCCAGTACTTC. It codes for CASSERAYQETQYF.

This clonotype was seen only a few times. The chain is built from TRBV7-2 and TRBJ1-3, with D possibly matching TRBD1 (5 bases). This CDR3 has 13 residues. V lost 1 base and J lost 6, with 7 bases in between. The germline gives CDR1 SGHTA, CDR2 FQGNSA. The chain's CDR3 is CASSLGRENTIYF. The CDR3 region has the DNA TGTGCCAGCAGCTTAGGCAGGGAAAACACCATATATTTT.

This clonotype was seen a handful of times. The chain recombines TRBV7-9 with TRBJ2-7; TRBD1 is a possible D gene (6 bases). Germline V gives CDR1 SEHNR, CDR2 FQNEAQ (reference sequence). This CDR3 contains 13 residues. Trimming left V 3 bases short and J 3 bases short, with 9 bases between. CDR3 in amino acids: CASSLDRYYEQYF. CDR3 nucleotides: TGTGCCAGCAGCTTGGACAGATACTACGAGCAGTACTTC.

The V call is TRBV15, the J call TRBJ2-5; TRBD1 matches 8 bases. CDR3 size: 14 residues. Germline CDR1 and CDR2: LNHNV and YYDKDF (reference sequence). The junction had 3 bases not matched to a gene; V was cut back by 3 bases and J by 3 bases. CDR3 in amino acids: CATSRTGVEETQYF. The CDR3 DNA reads TGTGCCACCAGCAGGACAGGGGTGGAAGAGACCCAGTACTTC.

The rearrangement joins TRBV20-1 to TRBJ2-7; tentatively, D is TRBD2 (5 bases). Germline loops: CDR1 DFQATT, CDR2 SNEGSKA (reference sequence). This CDR3 has 13 amino acids. The V end lost 5 bases, the J end lost 1 base, and 12 bases lay between the germline ends. CDR3 sequence reads: CSAEYSGSYEQYF. The CDR3 region has the DNA TGCAGTGCTGAGTACAGCGGTTCCTACGAGCAGTACTTC.

The chain combines TRBV11-2 with TRBJ2-3; no clear D gene. V was cut by 6 bases and J by 4 bases, with 8 bases left in between. Germline CDR1 is SGHAT and CDR2 is FQNNGV. This CDR3 contains 12 residues. The CDR3 loop is CASRLGADTQYF. CDR3 DNA: TGTGCCAGCAGGCTTGGCGCAGATACGCAGTATTTT. Full variable domain (rest looked up from reference TRBV11-2 and TRBJ2-3): EAGVAQSPRYKIIEKRQSVAFWCNPISGHATLYWYQQILGQGPKLLIQFQNNGVVDDSQLPKDRFSAERLKGVDSTLKIQPAKLEDSAVYLCASRLGADTQYFGPGTRLTVL.

This clonotype was counted at least ten times. V gene TRBV12-3 or TRBV12-4 combines with J gene TRBJ2-5; D possibly matches TRBD1 or TRBD2 (6 bases each). V was trimmed by 6 bases and J by 5 bases, leaving 16 bases between them. CDR3 length: 14 amino acids. The CDR3, as DNA: TGTGCCAGCAGATTGGGGGGCCCCGTTGAGACCCAGTACTTC. Protein product: CASRLGGPVETQYF.

The J gene is TRBJ2-1, the V gene TRBV7-3; TRBD2 matches at 10 bases. The CDR3 covers 15 residues. In germline, CDR1 is SGHTA, CDR2 FQGTGA. V was clipped by 4 bases and J by 9 bases; unmatched bases: 9. CDR3 region: CASSSLTSGNSEQFF. As DNA, the CDR3 is TGTGCCAGCAGCTCCCTAACTAGCGGGAATAGTGAGCAGTTCTTC.

This clonotype came up a few times. CDR3 amino acids: CAWTKLAGLADTQYF. The CDR3 DNA reads as TGTGCCTGGACAAAACTAGCGGGATTGGCAGATACGCAGTATTTT. J is TRBJ2-3 and V is TRBV30; 10 nucleotides agree with TRBD2. Trimming at V came to 4 bases and at J to 4 bases, leaving 8 bases not matched to a gene. This CDR3 is built from 15 residues. Germline V gives CDR1 GTSNPN, CDR2 SVGIG (reference sequence).

This clonotype has at least ten counts. The V gene is TRBV28, the J gene TRBJ2-1; D gene uncertain. Germline V gene data show CDR1 as MDHEN and CDR2 as SYDVKM. This CDR3 region has 11 residues. Between the trimmed V and J ends, which lost 3 bases and 9 bases, there was a span of 6 bases. CDR3 nucleotides: TGTGCCAGCAGTTTTCGCGGTGAGCAGTTCTTC. Protein product: CASSFRGEQFF.

Only a few counts were recorded for this clonotype. J is TRBJ1-5 and V is TRBV6-1, with TRBD1 identical over 8 bases. This CDR3 region has 14 residues. V shed 5 bases, J shed 5 bases, and the junction held 5 bases outside the gene matches. The germline V gene has CDR1 MNHNS and CDR2 SASEGT. CDR3 protein: CASSPDRGYQPQHF. In DNA, the CDR3 is TGTGCCAGCAGTCCCGACAGGGGCTATCAGCCCCAGCATTTT.

V usage is TRBV7-2 and J usage is TRBJ1-1; no clear D. Germline V gene sequence: CDR1 SGHTA, CDR2 FQGNSA. The CDR3 consists of 15 residues. The V end was cut by 5 bases, the J end by 2 bases, with 15 bases between. CDR3 amino acids: CASSLHGLINTEAFF. Written as DNA, the CDR3 is TGTGCCAGCAGCCTTCACGGACTGATTAACACTGAAGCTTTCTTT.

The chain links TRBV11-2 to TRBJ2-1, with 8 bases aligning to TRBD2. The J segment lost 2 bases and the V segment lost 0 bases, leaving 3 bases of the junction unmatched. Germline loops: CDR1 SGHAT, CDR2 FQNNGV. This CDR3 spans 16 amino acids. The CDR3 is CASSLERAGAYNEQFF. As DNA, the CDR3 is TGTGCCAGCAGCTTAGAACGAGCGGGAGCCTACAATGAGCAGTTCTTC. The full variable domain, with the rest looked up from reference TRBV11-2 and TRBJ2-1, is EAGVAQSPRYKIIEKRQSVAFWCNPISGHATLYWYQQILGQGPKLLIQFQNNGVVDDSQLPKDRFSAERLKGVDSTLKIQPAKLEDSAVYLCASSLERAGAYNEQFFGPGTRLTVL.

This clonotype turned up a few times. The rearrangement uses TRBV19 and TRBJ2-1, with 7 bases that match TRBD1. This CDR3 has 16 residues. Unmatched junction bases numbered 17, after V lost 5 bases and J lost 10 bases. Germline loops: CDR1 LNHDA, CDR2 SQIVND (reference sequence). CDR3 in amino acids: CASSPMGDRAYGEQFF. CDR3 nucleotide sequence: TGTGCCAGTAGTCCTATGGGGGACAGAGCCTATGGGGAGCAGTTCTTC.